These T cell receptor beta chains were read from a single sample in a study of shared clonotypes between healthy human individuals. Assay: immunoSEQ multiplex PCR; the TCRdb copy retains only in-frame clones and omits some. The sample yields about 2.1 million clones, over 85% seen once. The specimen was naive CD8+ T cells from PBMCs. Receptor source: a man between 18 and 35 years old in good health. Some clones in this sample may be carry-over from other donors' samples. CDR3s include the opening cysteine and the closing phenylalanine or tryptophan. A D gene is named only where the DNA matches it firmly. The size entry is marked missing in some rows and otherwise reads once, few, many or a size class.

TRBJ2-2	TRBV19	TRBD1	.	CASSDRDGPGELFF	TGTGCCAGTAGTGACAGGGATGGTCCCGGGGAGCTGTTTTTT
TRBJ2-7	TRBV4-1	.	once	CASSQAAGNYEQYF	TGCGCCAGCAGCCAAGCAGCCGGGAACTACGAGCAGTACTTC
TRBJ2-2	TRBV9	.	.	CASSVGWGNTGELFF	TGTGCCAGCAGCGTAGGGTGGGGCAACACCGGGGAGCTGTTTTTT
TRBJ2-2	TRBV7-7	TRBD1	.	CASSPRGTDNTGELFF	TGTGCCAGCAGCCCGAGGGGGACAGATAACACCGGGGAGCTGTTTTTT
TRBJ2-3	TRBV7-9	.	.	CASSPVRRSTDTQYF	TGTGCCAGCAGCCCCGTCCGACGGAGCACAGATACGCAGTATTTT
TRBJ2-7	TRBV9	TRBD1	.	CASSAETGPSYEQYF	TGTGCCAGCAGCGCCGAGACAGGGCCCTCCTACGAGCAGTACTTC
TRBJ2-7	TRBV27	.	.	CASSLIPKGGEQYF	TGTGCCAGCAGTCTGATTCCGAAAGGCGGCGAGCAGTACTTC
TRBJ2-5	TRBV4-1	.	.	CASSQDRRVQETQYF	TGCGCCAGCAGCCAAGATAGGAGGGTCCAAGAGACCCAGTACTTC
TRBJ1-1	TRBV29-1	.	.	CSVEGTDFNTEAFF	TGCAGCGTTGAGGGCACAGATTTCAACACTGAAGCTTTCTTT
TRBJ2-7	TRBV5-1	.	.	CASSLSKSEQSDYEQYF	TGCGCCAGCAGCTTGTCCAAATCGGAACAGTCAGACTACGAGCAGTACTTC
TRBJ2-7	TRBV5-1	TRBD1	.	CASSFTGQGSEEQYF	TGCGCCAGCAGCTTCACGGGACAGGGATCAGAGGAGCAGTACTTC
TRBJ2-1	TRBV7-6	.	.	CASSLAGDFNEQFF	TGTGCCAGCAGCTTAGCGGGAGATTTTAATGAGCAGTTCTTC
TRBJ2-7	TRBV27	.	.	CASSLSGVSSSYEQYF	TGTGCCAGCAGTTTATCGGGAGTCTCTAGCTCCTACGAGCAGTACTTC
TRBJ1-5	TRBV27	.	.	CASSLNSGQPQHF	TGTGCCAGCAGTTTAAATTCAGGTCAGCCCCAGCATTTT
TRBJ1-1	TRBV27	.	.	CASSRLRTTGGIGDTEAFF	TGTGCCAGCAGTCGACTACGGACCACCGGGGGGATCGGTGACACTGAAGCTTTCTTT
TRBJ1-5	TRBV27	TRBD1	.	CASSWTGGGNQPQHF	TGTGCCAGCAGTTGGACAGGGGGGGGAAATCAGCCCCAGCATTTT
TRBJ2-5	TRBV28	TRBD2	.	CASRAPGTSGTVQYF	TGTGCCAGCAGGGCACCCGGGACTAGCGGGACTGTGCAGTACTTC
TRBJ2-1	TRBV27	.	.	CASSGSYNEQFF	TGTGCCAGCAGCGGGAGTTACAATGAGCAGTTCTTC
TRBJ2-2	TRBV6-5	TRBD1	.	CASSLQGFTGELFF	TGTGCCAGCAGCTTACAGGGGTTCACCGGGGAGCTGTTTTTT
TRBJ1-1	TRBV19	.	once	CASISGGNTEAFF	TGTGCCAGTATTTCGGGGGGGAACACTGAAGCTTTCTTT
TRBJ1-2	TRBV19	.	.	CASSISQGLLWGYTF	TGTGCCAGTAGTATATCCCAGGGATTACTATGGGGCTACACCTTC
TRBJ1-1	TRBV9	.	.	CASSVYGGAMNTEAFF	TGTGCCAGCAGCGTATACGGGGGCGCGATGAACACTGAAGCTTTCTTT
TRBJ1-1	TRBV5-6	.	.	CASSFKGGSYITEAFF	TGTGCCAGCAGCTTCAAGGGGGGGTCGTATATCACTGAAGCTTTCTTT
TRBJ1-2	TRBV10-3	TRBD1	once	CAISEIIADRGYGYTF	TGTGCCATCAGTGAGATAATCGCTGACAGGGGCTATGGCTACACCTTC
TRBJ2-2	TRBV10-1	.	.	CASSTGYGGGELFF	TGCGCCAGCAGTACCGGGTACGGGGGCGGGGAGCTGTTTTTT
TRBJ2-1	TRBV2	.	.	CASRTAYNEQFF	TGTGCCAGCCGGACAGCCTACAATGAGCAGTTCTTC
TRBJ2-1	TRBV4-2	.	.	CASSRDLTLAAYAYNEQFF	TGTGCCAGCAGCCGAGACCTTACTTTGGCGGCTTATGCCTACAATGAGCAGTTCTTC
TRBJ2-7	TRBV28	.	once	CASSLGGTAYEQYF	TGTGCCAGCAGTTTAGGCGGGACAGCCTACGAGCAGTACTTC
TRBJ2-7	TRBV5-1	.	.	CASSLEDIYEQYF	TGCGCCAGCAGCTTGGAGGATATCTACGAGCAGTACTTC
TRBJ1-2	TRBV6-6	.	.	CASSQGGYYGYTF	TGTGCCAGCAGTCAAGGGGGGTACTATGGCTACACCTTC
TRBJ2-1	TRBV7-6	TRBD2	.	CASSLEPRLAGKREQFF	TGTGCCAGCAGCTTAGAACCGCGGCTAGCGGGAAAGAGGGAGCAGTTCTTC
TRBJ2-7	TRBV5-6	.	.	CASSAGGSGYYEQYF	TGTGCCAGCAGCGCCGGAGGGAGCGGGTACTACGAGCAGTACTTC
TRBJ1-2	TRBV13	.	.	CASSLAPGSGNYGYTF	TGTGCCAGCAGCTTAGCCCCGGGCTCAGGGAACTATGGCTACACCTTC
TRBJ1-1	TRBV6-6	.	.	CASSEAGVSTEAFF	TGTGCCAGCAGCGAGGCAGGGGTTTCGACTGAAGCTTTCTTT
TRBJ2-5	TRBV6-1	TRBD2	.	CASSERGGLAIRETQYF	TGTGCCAGCAGTGAAAGGGGTGGACTAGCGATCCGAGAGACCCAGTACTTC
TRBJ1-3	TRBV7-9	TRBD1	.	CASSPGQGVRVSTIYF	TGTGCCAGCAGCCCTGGACAGGGGGTACGGGTGAGCACCATATATTTT
TRBJ1-5	TRBV30	.	.	CAWRPGASNQPQHF	TGTGCCTGGAGGCCCGGGGCTAGCAATCAGCCCCAGCATTTT
TRBJ2-3	TRBV7-3	.	.	CASSQLSGGSDTQYF	TGTGCCAGCAGCCAACTCTCCGGTGGATCAGATACGCAGTATTTT
TRBJ1-1	TRBV7-9	.	few	CASSLGGRAEAFF	TGTGCCAGCAGCTTAGGAGGGAGGGCTGAAGCTTTCTTT
TRBJ2-7	TRBV11-2	.	.	CASSLVHPEQYF	TGTGCCAGCAGCTTAGTCCACCCCGAGCAGTACTTC
TRBJ2-3	TRBV27	TRBD1	.	CASSLLGTGFPDTQYF	TGTGCCAGCAGTTTATTGGGGACAGGGTTTCCAGATACGCAGTATTTT
TRBJ1-1	TRBV7-9	.	.	CASSLMLTEAFF	TGTGCCAGCAGCCTTATGTTAACTGAAGCTTTCTTT
TRBJ2-3	TRBV27	.	.	CASSLLGPSSPDTQYF	TGTGCCAGCAGTTTATTGGGCCCCTCTTCACCCGATACGCAGTATTTT
TRBJ2-5	TRBV19	.	.	CASSIVGAQETQYF	TGTGCCAGTAGTATTGTTGGGGCACAAGAGACCCAGTACTTC
TRBJ2-5	TRBV5-1	.	once	CASSMTGSQETQYF	TGCGCCAGCAGCATGACAGGCAGCCAAGAGACCCAGTACTTC
TRBJ2-7	TRBV9	.	.	CASSAGLLSSYEQYF	TGTGCCAGCAGCGCGGGACTCCTCAGCTCCTACGAGCAGTACTTC
TRBJ1-4	TRBV28	.	.	CASSLYGKNEKLFF	TGTGCCAGCAGTTTATATGGGAAAAATGAAAAACTGTTTTTT
TRBJ2-7	TRBV7-2	TRBD2	.	CASSPGTSGYEQYF	TGTGCCAGCAGCCCAGGGACTAGCGGCTACGAGCAGTACTTC
TRBJ1-1	TRBV27	.	.	CASSLGSKAFF	TGTGCCAGCAGTTTAGGCTCCAAAGCTTTCTTT
TRBJ2-5	TRBV7-2	TRBD2	.	CASSLAAGVIETQYF	TGTGCCAGCAGCTTAGCAGCGGGAGTAATAGAGACCCAGTACTTC
TRBJ1-4	TRBV2	TRBD1	.	CASSDHADRDEKLFF	TGTGCCAGCAGTGACCATGCCGACAGGGATGAAAAACTGTTTTTT
TRBJ1-1	TRBV28	TRBD1	.	CASSLMDRSGTEAFF	TGTGCCAGCAGTTTAATGGACAGGTCGGGGACTGAAGCTTTCTTT
TRBJ2-1	TRBV11-2	.	.	CASSHGDFSYNEQFF	TGTGCCAGCAGCCACGGGGACTTCTCCTACAATGAGCAGTTCTTC
TRBJ2-1	TRBV9	.	.	CASSVGSSTYNEQFF	TGTGCCAGCAGCGTAGGGTCTAGCACCTACAATGAGCAGTTCTTC
TRBJ2-5	TRBV6-1	.	once	CASSEARPVQETQYF	TGTGCCAGCAGTGAAGCCAGGCCGGTTCAAGAGACCCAGTACTTC
TRBJ2-1	TRBV11-2	TRBD2	.	CASRRAAGVYNEQFF	TGTGCCAGCAGAAGGGCCGCGGGAGTCTACAATGAGCAGTTCTTC